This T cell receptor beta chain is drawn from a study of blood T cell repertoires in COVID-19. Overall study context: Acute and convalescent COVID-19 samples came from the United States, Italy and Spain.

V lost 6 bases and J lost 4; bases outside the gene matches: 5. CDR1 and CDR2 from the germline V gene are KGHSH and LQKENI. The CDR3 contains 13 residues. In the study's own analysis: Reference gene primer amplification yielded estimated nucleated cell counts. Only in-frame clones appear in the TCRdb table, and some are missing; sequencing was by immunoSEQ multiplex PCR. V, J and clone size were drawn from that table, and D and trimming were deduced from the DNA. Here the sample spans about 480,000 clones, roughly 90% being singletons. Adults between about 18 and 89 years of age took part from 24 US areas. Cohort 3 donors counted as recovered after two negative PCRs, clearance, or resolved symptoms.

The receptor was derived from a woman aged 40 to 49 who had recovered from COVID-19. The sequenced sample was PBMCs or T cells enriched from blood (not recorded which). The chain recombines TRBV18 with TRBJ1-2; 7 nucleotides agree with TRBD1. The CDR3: CASSGDSPYGYTF. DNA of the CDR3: TGTGCCAGCTCGGGGGACAGCCCCTATGGCTACACCTTC. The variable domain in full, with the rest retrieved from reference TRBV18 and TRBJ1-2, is NAGVMQNPRHLVRRRGQEARLRCSPMKGHSHVYWYRQLPEEGLKFMVYLQKENIIDESGMPKERFSAEFPKEGPSILRIQQVVRGDSAAYFCASSGDSPYGYTFGSGTRLTVV.